Listed here are 5 T cell receptor beta chains from one sample, sequenced in a study of shared clonotypes between healthy human individuals (dated by TCRdb to about 2020). Preparation of the library involved the immunoSEQ multiplex PCR assay. In TCRdb, the immuneACCESS table is reduced to in-frame sequences with V and J assigned. These tables do not hold every clone; where another copy was compared, an unresolved V gene accounts for under half, and the others remain unexplained. The sample contains 450,000 to 500,000 clones, around 80% of them found a single time. The ten top clones hold 10% to 15% of the sample. The material sequenced was PBMCs. Receptors were obtained from a woman between 40 and 50 years old in good health. Some clones in this sample may be carry-over from other donors' samples.

This clone was observed many times. The sample contains more than one DNA sequence encoding this CDR3. The rearrangement links TRBV21-1 to TRBJ1-1; the table's D call, TRBD1, was not checked against the DNA. TRBV21-1 is a pseudogene locus. The CDR3 is 12 residues long. The CDR3 here is CASSKEQGKAFF. As DNA, the CDR3 is TGTGCCAGCAGCAAAGAACAGGGGAAAGCTTTCTTT.

This sequence joins TRBV2 and TRBJ2-5; 7 nucleotides agree with TRBD1. Per germline, CDR1 SNHLY and CDR2 FYNNEI. The V segment lost 8 bases and the J segment 5 bases; nucleotides outside the gene matches: 5. CDR3 length: 12 residues. The CDR3 is CASVRQGETQYF. The CDR3 DNA reads as TGTGCCAGCGTCCGACAGGGTGAGACCCAGTACTTC.

Remarks on this clone: This likely reflects a read error, since a far larger clone is one base away. Different DNA sequences within this sample yield the same CDR3. The chain carries TRBV19 and TRBJ1-5; D is possibly TRBD1 (5 bases). Per germline, CDR1 LNHDA and CDR2 SQIVND (reference sequence). Trimming pared 5 bases from V and 6 bases from J, leaving 14 bases between. The CDR3 runs to 14 residues. Here the CDR3 DNA reads TGTGCCAGTAGTTACGGACAAGGGGTTCAGCCCCAGCATTTT. Its translation: CASSYGQGVQPQHF.

The chain joins TRBV18 to TRBJ2-7, with TRBD2 as a possible D gene (5 bases). Trimming took 2 bases from V and 1 from J, leaving 12 bases between them. This CDR3 contains 15 residues. Germline V gene lookup returns CDR1 KGHSH and CDR2 LQKENI. The CDR3 loop reads CASSPERRVSYEQYF. CDR3 DNA sequence: TGTGCCAGCTCACCAGAGAGGCGGGTTTCCTACGAGCAGTACTTC.

The chain has TRBV4-2 and TRBJ2-5; D possibly corresponds to TRBD2 (5 bases). This CDR3 comprises 15 residues. The germline V gene has CDR1 LGHNA and CDR2 YNFKEQ. Deletions cut 5 bases from V and 0 bases from J, with 13 bases between. The CDR3 protein is CASSSTQRHQETQYF. CDR3 coding DNA: TGTGCCAGCAGCTCTACCCAGCGGCACCAAGAGACCCAGTACTTC.